A selection of T cell receptor beta chains follows, all from one sample in a study of long-term antiretroviral therapy in people with HIV. The repertoire was sequenced with immunoSEQ multiplex PCR; TCRdb's copy has only in-frame clones and lacks some. The sample lists roughly 17,000 clones, roughly 80% occurring once. The source was unsorted PBMCs, collected 2.3 years after starting antiretroviral therapy. The receptors stem from a woman aged 40 to 50 with HIV. CDR3s include the opening cysteine and the closing phenylalanine or tryptophan. A D gene is named only where the DNA matches it firmly. The size field is filled for only some rows; it gives once, few, many or a size class.

D gene: TRBD1; clone size: few; V gene: TRBV7-9; CDR3 length: 14; J gene: TRBJ2-7; CDR3 DNA: TGTGCCAGCAGCGGACCGGGGACAGCCTACGAGCAGTACTTC; CDR3 protein: CASSGPGTAYEQYF
D gene: TRBD1; clone size: .; V gene: TRBV5-1; CDR3 length: 15; J gene: TRBJ1-2; CDR3 DNA: TGCGCCAGCAGCTTGGCCGGGTACAGGGGTGATGGCTACACCTTC; CDR3 protein: CASSLAGYRGDGYTF
D gene: TRBD1; clone size: .; V gene: TRBV9; CDR3 length: 15; J gene: TRBJ1-2; CDR3 DNA: TGTGCCAGCAGCCCACGGACAGGGGTCAGAGGTGGCTACACCTTC; CDR3 protein: CASSPRTGVRGGYTF
D gene: .; clone size: .; V gene: TRBV27; CDR3 length: 15; J gene: TRBJ2-3; CDR3 DNA: TGTGCCAGCAGAAGGCCGACAGGTGGCACAGATACGCAGTATTTT; CDR3 protein: CASRRPTGGTDTQYF
D gene: .; clone size: .; V gene: TRBV7-8; CDR3 length: 14; J gene: TRBJ1-1; CDR3 DNA: TGTGCCAGCAGCGCTACAGGGCTGAACACTGAAGCTTTCTTT; CDR3 protein: CASSATGLNTEAFF
D gene: TRBD1; clone size: few; V gene: TRBV7-6; CDR3 length: 15; J gene: TRBJ1-5; CDR3 DNA: TGTGCCAGCAGCCCCGGACAGGGGTTTAATCAGCCCCAGCATTTT; CDR3 protein: CASSPGQGFNQPQHF
D gene: .; clone size: .; V gene: TRBV11-2; CDR3 length: 13; J gene: TRBJ1-6; CDR3 DNA: TGTGCCAGCAGCTTAGGGGAGGTTTCGCCCCTCCACTTT; CDR3 protein: CASSLGEVSPLHF
D gene: .; clone size: .; V gene: TRBV11-2; CDR3 length: 15; J gene: TRBJ2-1; CDR3 DNA: TGTGCCAGCAGCCGGACCAAGTCCTCCTACAATGAGCAGTTCTTC; CDR3 protein: CASSRTKSSYNEQFF
D gene: .; clone size: .; V gene: TRBV7-2; CDR3 length: 15; J gene: TRBJ1-2; CDR3 DNA: TGTGCCAGCAGCTTATTGGTCTGGGGGGCGGATGGCTACACCTTC; CDR3 protein: CASSLLVWGADGYTF
D gene: TRBD2; clone size: .; V gene: TRBV5-1; CDR3 length: 19; J gene: TRBJ2-7; CDR3 DNA: TGCGCCAGCAGCTTGACGGGGGGTGCTAGCGGGGGGACTCACTACGAGCAGTACTTC; CDR3 protein: CASSLTGGASGGTHYEQYF
D gene: .; clone size: .; V gene: TRBV6-6; CDR3 length: 14; J gene: TRBJ2-7; CDR3 DNA: TGTGCCAGCAGTTACCAGGGCCTAAACTACGAGCAGTACTTC; CDR3 protein: CASSYQGLNYEQYF
D gene: .; clone size: .; V gene: TRBV5-4; CDR3 length: 16; J gene: TRBJ1-6; CDR3 DNA: TGTGCCAGCAGCAGGGAGGGGAGCTCCTATAATTCACCCCTCCACTTT; CDR3 protein: CASSREGSSYNSPLHF
D gene: .; clone size: .; V gene: TRBV4-1; CDR3 length: 16; J gene: TRBJ2-3; CDR3 DNA: TGCGCCAGCAGCCCATTGGGACGGGACGACACAGATACGCAGTATTTT; CDR3 protein: CASSPLGRDDTDTQYF
D gene: .; clone size: .; V gene: TRBV7-9; CDR3 length: 15; J gene: TRBJ1-3; CDR3 DNA: TGTGCCAGCAGCTTAGGCGGCAATTCTGGAAACACCATATATTTT; CDR3 protein: CASSLGGNSGNTIYF
D gene: .; clone size: .; V gene: TRBV21-1; CDR3 length: 12; J gene: TRBJ2-1; CDR3 DNA: TGTGCCAGCAGCAAAGACGGGGGTGAGCAGTTCTTC; CDR3 protein: CASSKDGGEQFF
D gene: .; clone size: .; V gene: TRBV5-4; CDR3 length: 13; J gene: TRBJ1-4; CDR3 DNA: TGTGCCAGCAGCTTGGGACCACTTGAAAAACTGTTTTTT; CDR3 protein: CASSLGPLEKLFF
D gene: .; clone size: once; V gene: TRBV9; CDR3 length: 14; J gene: TRBJ2-7; CDR3 DNA: TGTGCCAGCAGCGTAGAGGATGCGGCCTACGAGCAGTACTTC; CDR3 protein: CASSVEDAAYEQYF